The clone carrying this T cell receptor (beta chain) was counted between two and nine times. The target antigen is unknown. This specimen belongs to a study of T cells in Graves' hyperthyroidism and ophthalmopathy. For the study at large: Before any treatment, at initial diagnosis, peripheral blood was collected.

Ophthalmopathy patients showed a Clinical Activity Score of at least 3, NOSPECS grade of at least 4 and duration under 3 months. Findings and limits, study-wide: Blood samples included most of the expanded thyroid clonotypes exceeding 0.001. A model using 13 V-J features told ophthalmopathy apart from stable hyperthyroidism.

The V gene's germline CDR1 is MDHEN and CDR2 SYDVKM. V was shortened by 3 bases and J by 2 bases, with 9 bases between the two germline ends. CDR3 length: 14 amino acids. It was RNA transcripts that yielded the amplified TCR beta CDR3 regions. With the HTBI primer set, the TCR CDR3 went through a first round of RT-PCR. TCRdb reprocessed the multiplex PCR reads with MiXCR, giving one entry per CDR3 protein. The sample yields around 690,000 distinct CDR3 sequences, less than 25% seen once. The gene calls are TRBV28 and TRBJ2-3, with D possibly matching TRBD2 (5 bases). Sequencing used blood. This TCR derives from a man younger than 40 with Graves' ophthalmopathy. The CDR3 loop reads CASSFRGYTDTQYF. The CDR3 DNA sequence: TGTGCCAGCAGTTTTCGGGGTTACACAGATACGCAGTATTTT. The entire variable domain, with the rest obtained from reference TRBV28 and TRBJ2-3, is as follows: DVKVTQSSRYLVKRTGEKVFLECVQDMDHENMFWYRQDPGLGLRLIYFSYDVKMKEKGDIPEGYSVSREKKERFSLILESASTNQTSMYLCASSFRGYTDTQYFGPGTRLTVL.